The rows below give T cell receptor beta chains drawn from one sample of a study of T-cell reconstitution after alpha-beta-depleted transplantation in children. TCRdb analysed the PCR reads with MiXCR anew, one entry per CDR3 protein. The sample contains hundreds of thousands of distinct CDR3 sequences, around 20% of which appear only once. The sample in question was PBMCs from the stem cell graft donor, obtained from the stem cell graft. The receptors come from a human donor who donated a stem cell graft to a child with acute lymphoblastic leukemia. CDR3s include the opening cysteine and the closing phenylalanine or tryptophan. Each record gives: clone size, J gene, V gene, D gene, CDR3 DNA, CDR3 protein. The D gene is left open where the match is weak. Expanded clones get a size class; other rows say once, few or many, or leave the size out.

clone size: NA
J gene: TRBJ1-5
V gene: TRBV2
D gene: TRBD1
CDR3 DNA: TGTGCCAGCAGGGGACAGGGATGGAGCAATCAGCCCCAGCATTTT
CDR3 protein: CASRGQGWSNQPQHF

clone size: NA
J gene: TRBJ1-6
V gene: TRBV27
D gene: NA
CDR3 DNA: TGTGCCAGCAGTTCTATGGCAATACAGGGTGACGGATCACCCCTCCACTTT
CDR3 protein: CASSSMAIQGDGSPLHF

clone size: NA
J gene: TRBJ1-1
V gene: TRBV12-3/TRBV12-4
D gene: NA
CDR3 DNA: TGTGCCAGCAGTTTGTGGATCGGGGCTGAAGCTTTCTTT
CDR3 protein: CASSLWIGAEAFF

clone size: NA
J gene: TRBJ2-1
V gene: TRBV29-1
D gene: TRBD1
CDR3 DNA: TGCAGCGCCTCGGGACAGACCTACAATGAGCAGTTCTTC
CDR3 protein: CSASGQTYNEQFF

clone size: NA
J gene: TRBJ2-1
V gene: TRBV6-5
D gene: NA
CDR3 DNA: TGTGCCAGCAGTTGGGGGGACACAAGCTCCTACAATGAGCAGTTCTTC
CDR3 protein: CASSWGDTSSYNEQFF

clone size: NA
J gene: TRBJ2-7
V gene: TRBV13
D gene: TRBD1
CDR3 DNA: TGTGCCAGCAGGGGCCAGGGGGCGTCCCACGAGCAGTACTTC
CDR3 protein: CASRGQGASHEQYF

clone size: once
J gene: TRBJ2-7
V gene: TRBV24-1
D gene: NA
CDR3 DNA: TGTGCCACCAGTGATGAAAATAGGAACGAGCAGTACTTC
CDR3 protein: CATSDENRNEQYF

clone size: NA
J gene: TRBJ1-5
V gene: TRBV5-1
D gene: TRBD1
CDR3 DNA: TGCGCCAGCAGCTTAGTCCCGGGACAGGGATCCAATCAGCCCCAGCATTTT
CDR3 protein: CASSLVPGQGSNQPQHF

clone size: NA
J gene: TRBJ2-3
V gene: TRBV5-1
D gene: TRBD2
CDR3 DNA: TGCGCCAGCAGCTTGACTAGCGGGGCAGATACGCAGTATTTT
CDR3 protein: CASSLTSGADTQYF

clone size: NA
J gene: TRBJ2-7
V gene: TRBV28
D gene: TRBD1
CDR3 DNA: TGTGCCAGCAGTTTCGCCCAACTGGGACAGGGCTACGAGCAGTACTTC
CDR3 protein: CASSFAQLGQGYEQYF

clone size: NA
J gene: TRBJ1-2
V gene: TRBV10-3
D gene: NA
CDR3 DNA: TGTGCCATCAGTCAAGATAACTATGGCTACACCTTC
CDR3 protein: CAISQDNYGYTF

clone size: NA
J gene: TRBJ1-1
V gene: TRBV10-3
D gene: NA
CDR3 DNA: TGTGCCATCAGTGAGTCGAAGGCTGCAGGTGGGGACACTGAAGCTTTCTTT
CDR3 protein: CAISESKAAGGDTEAFF

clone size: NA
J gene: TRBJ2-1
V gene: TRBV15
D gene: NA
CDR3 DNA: TGTGCCACCAGCGGGGCGGCAAGCTCCTACAATGAGCAGTTCTTC
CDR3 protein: CATSGAASSYNEQFF

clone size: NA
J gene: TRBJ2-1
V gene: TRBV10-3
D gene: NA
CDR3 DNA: TGTGCCATCAGCGGGGACCTTTCCAACAATGAGCAGTTCTTC
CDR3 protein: CAISGDLSNNEQFF

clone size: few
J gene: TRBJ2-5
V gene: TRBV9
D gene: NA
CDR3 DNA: TGTGCCAGCAGCGCAGTAGGTCGGTACCAAGAGACCCAGTACTTC
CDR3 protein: CASSAVGRYQETQYF

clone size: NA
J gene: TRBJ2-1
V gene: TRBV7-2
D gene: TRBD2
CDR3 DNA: TGTGCCAGCAGCTTACTAGCGGGAGGTGTTGAGCAGTTCTTC
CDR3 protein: CASSLLAGGVEQFF

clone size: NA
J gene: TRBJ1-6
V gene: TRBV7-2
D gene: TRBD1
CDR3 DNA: TGTGCCAGCAGGGGGGGGACAGGGCTAAATTCACCCCTCCACTTT
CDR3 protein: CASRGGTGLNSPLHF

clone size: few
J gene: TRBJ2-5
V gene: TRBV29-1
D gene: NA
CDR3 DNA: TGCAGCCTACCCAGCCAGGGGACCCAGTACTTC
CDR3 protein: CSLPSQGTQYF